The rows below give T cell receptor beta chains drawn from one sample of a study of tumor-infiltrating lymphocytes in primary liver carcinoma. TCRdb reprocessed the multiplex PCR reads via MiXCR and lists one record per CDR3 protein. The table shows 100,000 or so distinct CDR3 sequences, with around three quarters occurring only once. Sequenced sample: liver tumor tissue from sampling region 5. These TCRs come from a woman in her sixties or seventies with primary liver carcinoma and hepatitis B virus infection. The conserved cysteine and the conserved F or W are not part of the CDR3 here. Size is omitted from some rows. Given values are once, few, many or a class for expanded clones.

j_call | clone_size | v_call | cdr3_aa
TRBJ1-4 | few | TRBV7-9 | ASSLATGPNEKLF
TRBJ1-5 | . | TRBV12-3/TRBV12-4 | ASSPSQGWGQPQH
TRBJ2-5 | many | TRBV7-8 | ASSFYGQRQETQY
TRBJ2-3 | . | TRBV19 | ASRGGMPTDTQY
TRBJ2-7 | . | TRBV6-1 | ASSSQRSSYERY
TRBJ2-7 | . | TRBV11-3 | GSSLVGTPTYEQY
TRBJ1-2 | . | TRBV6-1 | ASRTNYGYT
TRBJ2-2 | . | TRBV6-4 | ASSRTGTGAGELL
TRBJ1-4 | many | TRBV10-2 | ASSVLDRNTNEKLF
TRBJ2-3 | once | TRBV6-6 | VSSPRDKGTDTQY
TRBJ1-2 | many | TRBV5-4 | ASSLALAGEDGYT
TRBJ2-7 | . | TRBV20-1 | SARDPTGTSGPYEQY
TRBJ1-1 | medium-sized | TRBV11-3 | ASSLGQGATVEAF
TRBJ2-7 | few | TRBV29-1 | SVEDQWEKRGEQY
TRBJ1-5 | . | TRBV7-8 | ASSLLAGDQSQH
TRBJ2-2 | . | TRBV5-5 | ASSPPPALGELF
TRBJ2-4 | . | TRBV29-1 | SGGQSNIQY
TRBJ2-3 | . | TRBV11-2 | VGSSRTGADTQF
TRBJ2-5 | . | TRBV29-1 | SVGEYQETQY
TRBJ2-2 | . | TRBV28 | ASSELAGGRTGVLF
TRBJ2-3 | . | TRBV21-1 | TSSEGLLAGGGSVTDMQY
TRBJ2-2 | many | TRBV5-1 | ASSRVGTGELF
TRBJ2-1 | . | TRBV6-1 | ASSRTRGLSYNKQF
TRBJ1-3 | many | TRBV29-1 | SVGGSGNTIY
TRBJ1-5 | . | TRBV12-3/TRBV12-4 | ASSSGRGNQPQH
TRBJ2-1 | . | TRBV5-5 | ARTSGLAGAYNEQF
TRBJ1-4 | . | TRBV11-2 | ANSASEKML
TRBJ2-2 | many | TRBV4-2 | ASSRQVRANTGELF
TRBJ2-1 | few | TRBV11-1 | ASIWGGTRTYEQF
TRBJ2-3 | many | TRBV4-1 | ASSPLPSTTDTQY
TRBJ2-5 | many | TRBV10-3 | AISAGPGLAGDGETQY
TRBJ1-1 | . | TRBV11-2 | ASCLAGRRTGTF
TRBJ2-3 | . | TRBV5-5 | ANSLIGWGTDMQY
TRBJ2-5 | many | TRBV13 | ASSPRLAGETQY
TRBJ2-6 | . | TRBV5-8 | ASSLGGTRANVLT
TRBJ2-6 | many | TRBV14 | ASSHSVYKLLSGANVLT
TRBJ2-1 | . | TRBV11-3 | ASSPRGARTMGSEQF
TRBJ2-3 | few | TRBV28 | ASDGGSTDTQY
TRBJ1-1 | . | TRBV29-1 | SVATDAITL
TRBJ2-5 | . | TRBV11-2 | ARSSTGLVTQY
TRBJ2-6 | . | TRBV11-1 | ASNSQGSGANVLT
TRBJ2-1 | . | TRBV11-3 | ASSLALIQGASEQF
TRBJ2-1 | . | TRBV11-2 | TSSPGLTGQF
TRBJ2-6 | . | TRBV28 | SSTPFSGANVLT